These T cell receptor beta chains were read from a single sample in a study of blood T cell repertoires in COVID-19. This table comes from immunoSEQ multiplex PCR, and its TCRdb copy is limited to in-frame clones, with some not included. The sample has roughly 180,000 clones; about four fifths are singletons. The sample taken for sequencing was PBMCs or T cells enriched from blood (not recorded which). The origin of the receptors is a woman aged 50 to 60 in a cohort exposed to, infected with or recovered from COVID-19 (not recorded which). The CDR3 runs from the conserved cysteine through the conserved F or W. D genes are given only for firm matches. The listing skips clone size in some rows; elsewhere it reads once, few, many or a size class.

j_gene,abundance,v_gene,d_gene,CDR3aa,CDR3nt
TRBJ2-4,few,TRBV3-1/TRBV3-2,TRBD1,CASSQGTGEPLKNIQYF,TGTGCCAGCAGCCAAGGGACAGGTGAACCGCTCAAAAACATTCAGTACTTC
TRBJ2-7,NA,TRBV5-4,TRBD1,CASTLDRTGIYEQYF,TGTGCCAGCACCCTGGACCGGACAGGGATCTACGAGCAGTACTTC
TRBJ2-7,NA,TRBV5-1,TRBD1,CASSPGQGAPSSYEQYF,TGCGCCAGCAGCCCCGGACAGGGGGCTCCGAGCTCCTACGAGCAGTACTTC
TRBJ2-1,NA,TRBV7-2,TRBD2,CASSLVASGGRYNEQFF,TGTGCCAGCAGCTTAGTTGCTAGCGGGGGCCGTTACAATGAGCAGTTCTTC
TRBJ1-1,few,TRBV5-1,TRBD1,CASSLGTGGDTEAFF,TGCGCCAGCAGCTTAGGGACAGGGGGGGACACTGAAGCTTTCTTT
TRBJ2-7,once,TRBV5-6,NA,CASSLLAGTYEQYF,TGTGCCAGCAGCTTGTTGGCAGGGACCTACGAGCAGTACTTC
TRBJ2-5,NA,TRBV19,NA,CASSRQARETQYF,TGTGCCAGTAGTAGGCAGGCTCGGGAGACCCAGTACTTC
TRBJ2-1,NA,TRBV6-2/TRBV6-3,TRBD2,CASSYRLAGGNEQFF,TGTGCCAGCAGTTACCGGCTAGCGGGGGGAAATGAGCAGTTCTTC
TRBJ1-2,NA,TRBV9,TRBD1,CASSSGPGQGLGYTF,TGTGCCAGCAGCTCGGGACCGGGACAGGGACTTGGCTACACCTTC
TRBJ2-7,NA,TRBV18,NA,CASSPEAEQYF,TGTGCCAGCTCACCTGAGGCCGAGCAGTACTTC
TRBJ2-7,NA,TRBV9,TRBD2,CASSVAPGTSGMGNEQYF,TGTGCCAGCAGCGTAGCCCCCGGGACTAGCGGGATGGGGAACGAGCAGTACTTC
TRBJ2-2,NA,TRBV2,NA,CASSMIDVVAGELFF,TGTGCCAGCAGTATGATAGATGTTGTGGCCGGGGAGCTGTTTTTT
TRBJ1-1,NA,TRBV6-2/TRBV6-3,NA,CASSYLGDKEAFF,TGTGCCAGCAGTTACTTAGGGGATAAGGAGGCTTTCTTT
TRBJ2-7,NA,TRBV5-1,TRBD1,CASSLALGDSLEQYF,TGCGCCAGCAGCTTAGCTCTCGGGGACAGCCTCGAGCAGTACTTC
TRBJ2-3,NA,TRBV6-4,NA,CASRPGDGSTDTQYF,TGTGCCAGCAGACCGGGGGACGGAAGCACAGATACGCAGTATTTT
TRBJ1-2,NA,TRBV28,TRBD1,CASSTDRPTPLNYGYTF,TGTGCCAGCAGCACGGACAGGCCTACGCCTTTAAACTATGGCTACACCTTC
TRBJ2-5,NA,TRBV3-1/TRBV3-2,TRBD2,CASSQVYGGGGTQYF,TGTGCCAGCAGCCAAGTATACGGGGGGGGAGGGACCCAGTACTTC
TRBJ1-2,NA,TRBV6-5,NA,CASSLGEGNYGYTF,TGTGCCAGCAGCCTAGGGGAGGGGAACTATGGCTACACCTTC